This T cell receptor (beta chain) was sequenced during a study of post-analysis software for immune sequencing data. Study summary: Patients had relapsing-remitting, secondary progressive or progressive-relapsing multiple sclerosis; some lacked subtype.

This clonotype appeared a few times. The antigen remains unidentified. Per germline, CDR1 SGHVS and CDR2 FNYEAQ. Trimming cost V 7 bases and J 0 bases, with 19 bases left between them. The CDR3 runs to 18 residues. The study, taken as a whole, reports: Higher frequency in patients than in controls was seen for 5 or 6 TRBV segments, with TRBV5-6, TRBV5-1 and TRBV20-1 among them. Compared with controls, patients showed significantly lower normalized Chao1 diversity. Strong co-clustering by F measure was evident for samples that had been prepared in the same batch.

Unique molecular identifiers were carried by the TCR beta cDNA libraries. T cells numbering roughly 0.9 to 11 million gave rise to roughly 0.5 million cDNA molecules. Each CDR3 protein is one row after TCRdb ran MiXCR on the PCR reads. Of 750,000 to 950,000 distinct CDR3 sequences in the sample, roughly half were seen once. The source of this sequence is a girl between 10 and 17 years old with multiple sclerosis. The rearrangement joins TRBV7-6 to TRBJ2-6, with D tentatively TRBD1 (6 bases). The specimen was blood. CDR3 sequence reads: CASTGTPYAASGANVLTF. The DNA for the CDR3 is TGTGCCAGCACCGGGACACCATACGCCGCCTCTGGGGCCAACGTCCTGACTTTC.